One sample yielded the 14 T cell receptor beta chains listed below, sequenced in a study of blood T cell repertoires in COVID-19. The protocol was immunoSEQ multiplex PCR, while the TCRdb copy is restricted to in-frame clones and leaves out a portion. The table lists roughly 310,000 clones, roughly nine tenths of them singletons. Input material: PBMCs or T cells enriched from blood (not recorded which). These receptors originate from a man in his 60s who had recovered from COVID-19.

The table lists this clone with a count of one. The rearrangement uses TRBV5-1 and TRBJ1-4; D is perhaps TRBD1 (6 bases). CDR1 is SGHRS and CDR2 is YFSETQ in the germline V gene. The CDR3 length is 15 residues. Between the trimmed V and J ends, which lost 4 bases and 4 bases, there was a span of 14 bases. In DNA, the CDR3 is TGCGCCAGCAGCAGAGGACAGACCAGTAATGAAAAACTGTTTTTT. This sequence encodes CASSRGQTSNEKLFF.

The table lists this clone with a count of one. The V and J genes are TRBV14 and TRBJ2-3, with a weak D call TRBD1 (6 bases). Trimming removed 4 bases from V and 2 bases from J, with 13 bases in between. The CDR3 totals 15 residues. CDR1 and CDR2 from the germline V gene are SGHDN and FVKESK. The CDR3 region is CASSRWTDNTDTQYF. The CDR3 DNA reads TGTGCCAGCAGCCGGTGGACAGACAACACAGATACGCAGTATTTT.

The gene calls are TRBV9 and TRBJ1-1; weak D call: TRBD1 (6 bases). Germline V gene sequence: CDR1 SGDLS, CDR2 YYNGEE. This CDR3 is built from 16 residues. V gave up 0 bases and J gave up 0 bases, with 12 bases separating them. CDR3 in DNA: TGTGCCAGCAGCGTAGAAGCGGGGGCCATGAACACTGAAGCTTTCTTT. Amino acids: CASSVEAGAMNTEAFF.

The gene calls are TRBV3-1 (or the pseudogene TRBV3-2) and TRBJ1-1; the match to TRBD1 covers 10 bases. This CDR3 is built from 16 residues. V was clipped by 4 bases and J by 0 bases; unmatched bases: 5. CDR1 LGHDT and CDR2 YNNKEL come from the germline V gene (reference sequence). The DNA of the CDR3 is TGTGCCAGCAGCCCGGGACAGGGGTACCTGAACACTGAAGCTTTCTTT. It encodes CASSPGQGYLNTEAFF.

This clone showed up just once. CDR3 sequence reads: CASSASLHF. CDR3 bases: TGTGCCAGCAGTGCGTCCCTCCACTTT. V is TRBV25-1 and J is TRBJ1-6; D is ambiguous. The CDR3 extends over 9 amino acids. Trimming stripped 4 bases from V and 14 bases from J, with 3 bases between. Germline assignment: CDR1 MGHDK and CDR2 SYGVNS.

This chain connects TRBV6-1 to TRBJ2-5; tentatively, D is TRBD1 (5 bases). The CDR3 runs to 14 residues. Germline V gene sequence: CDR1 MNHNS, CDR2 SASEGT. Trimming cost V 1 base and J 5 bases, with 11 bases left between them. CDR3 nucleotides: TGTGCCAGCAGTGAAGTAGCCAGGGCGGAGACCCAGTACTTC. This sequence encodes CASSEVARAETQYF.

The rearrangement joins TRBV3-1 (or the pseudogene TRBV3-2) to TRBJ2-2; possible D gene TRBD1, 7 bases. Trimming shortened V by 2 bases and J by 3 bases, and 13 bases separated the two germline ends. The CDR3 sequence is 16 residues long. Looked up from germline, CDR1 is LGHDT and CDR2 is YNNKEL (reference sequence). CDR3 amino acids: CASSQLARGDTGELFF. The CDR3 nucleotides are TGTGCCAGCAGCCAACTGGCCAGGGGGGACACCGGGGAGCTGTTTTTT.

V and J are TRBV4-3 and TRBJ1-6; D might be TRBD1 (5 bases). This CDR3 has 14 amino acids. V lost 0 bases to trimming and J lost 7 bases, with 7 bases between them. Germline CDR1 is LGHNA and CDR2 is YSLEER. The CDR3 sequence: CASSQDPGNSPLHF. CDR3 bases: TGCGCCAGCAGCCAAGATCCAGGGAATTCACCCCTCCACTTT.

The chain uses TRBV5-1 and TRBJ2-5; 8 nucleotides align to TRBD2. With 0 bases clipped from V and 1 base from J, the junction kept 2 bases outside the gene matches. The CDR3 totals 15 residues. Per germline, CDR1 SGHRS and CDR2 YFSETQ. CDR3 coding DNA: TGCGCCAGCAGCTTGGCCGGGGGGGTCCAAGAGACCCAGTACTTC. Protein sequence: CASSLAGGVQETQYF.

The chain is built from TRBV11-2 and TRBJ1-2, with TRBD1 matching over 8 bases. Looked up from germline, CDR1 is SGHAT and CDR2 is FQNNGV. This CDR3 region has 13 residues. V dropped 5 bases and J dropped 7; count of bases not matched to a gene: 6. Here the CDR3 DNA reads TGTGCCAGCAGCACCCAGGGGGCCGGTGGCTACACCTTC. As protein: CASSTQGAGGYTF.

V usage is TRBV2 and J usage is TRBJ1-1, with 9 bases that match TRBD1. Germline CDR1 is SNHLY and CDR2 is FYNNEI. The length of the CDR3 is 15 residues. V shed 6 bases, J shed 1 base, and the junction held 6 bases outside the gene matches. This chain's CDR3 is CASRGQGSRNTEAFF. The CDR3 coding sequence is TGTGCCAGCAGAGGACAGGGGTCGAGGAACACTGAAGCTTTCTTT.

The V gene is TRBV3-1 (or the pseudogene TRBV3-2), the J gene TRBJ1-2; the D gene is possibly TRBD1 (5 bases). The CDR3 loop spans 13 amino acids. V shed 1 base and J shed 4 bases, with 7 bases lying between them. CDR1 LGHDT and CDR2 YNNKEL come from the germline V gene (reference sequence). CDR3 bases: TGTGCCAGCAGCCAAGGACAGCTCTATGGCTACACCTTC. It codes for CASSQGQLYGYTF.

A remark on this clone: Other DNA sequences within the sample encode an identical CDR3. The V gene is TRBV27, the J gene TRBJ2-7, with TRBD2 matching over 11 bases. Germline assignment: CDR1 MNHEY and CDR2 SMNVEV (reference sequence). This CDR3 is built from 15 residues. Trimming took 5 bases from V and 4 from J; bases not matched to a gene: 7. CDR3 nucleotides: TGTGCCAGCAGTCTCGGGACTAGCGGACGGTACGAGCAGTACTTC. It is translated as CASSLGTSGRYEQYF.

The gene calls are TRBV19 and TRBJ2-3; possible D gene TRBD2, 6 bases. The V end was cut by 2 bases, the J end by 4 bases, with 22 bases between. This CDR3 is 18 amino acids long. Germline assignment: CDR1 LNHDA and CDR2 SQIVND (reference sequence). CDR3 loop: CASSIKPPRRERADTQYF. The CDR3 DNA reads TGTGCCAGTAGTATAAAACCCCCTAGGAGGGAGAGGGCAGATACGCAGTATTTT.